The 10 T cell receptor beta chains listed next were all sequenced from one sample in a study of cytomegalovirus exposure and HLA in healthy donors. PCR amplification relied on 60 Vbeta primers (plus 13 Jbeta primers). TCRdb's table, derived via immunoSEQ multiplex PCR, lists solely in-frame clones and lacks some. The table shows roughly 100,000 clones, with 69% occurring only once. The sample consisted of PBMCs. The receptors shown here come from a man aged 25 to 40 in good health and CMV-seronegative.

This chain joins TRBV5-4 and TRBJ1-2, with 8 bases lining up with TRBD1. The germline V gene has CDR1 SGHNT and CDR2 YYREEE (reference sequence). The CDR3 runs to 14 residues. V shed 6 bases and J 4 bases; nucleotides not matched to a gene: 8. Here the CDR3 reads CASKLQGGVYGYTF. Here the CDR3 DNA reads TGTGCCAGCAAGTTACAGGGGGGGGTCTATGGCTACACCTTC.

The rearrangement uses TRBV11-2 and TRBJ2-7; D is uncertain. Per the germline V gene, CDR1 is SGHAT and CDR2 is FQNNGV. V was pared by 1 base and J by 3 bases, with 16 bases between. The CDR3 extends over 16 amino acids. In DNA form, the CDR3 reads TGTGCCAGCAGCTTAGCACAGTTCCGCCCCCTCTACGAGCAGTACTTC. Its protein is CASSLAQFRPLYEQYF.

V gene TRBV7-2 combines with J gene TRBJ2-3; D is possibly TRBD1 (6 bases). Trimming took 7 bases from V and 2 from J, leaving 16 bases between them. Germline V gives CDR1 SGHTA, CDR2 FQGNSA. This CDR3 has 15 amino acids. This chain's CDR3 is CASTIRTGTTDTQYF. The CDR3 DNA reads TGTGCCAGCACTATTCGAACAGGGACCACAGATACGCAGTATTTT.

The chain recombines TRBV7-9 with TRBJ1-1; possible D gene TRBD1, 6 bases. The germline V gene encodes CDR1 SEHNR and CDR2 FQNEAQ (reference sequence). There are 12 residues in the CDR3. V lost 1 base to trimming and J lost 10 bases, with 10 bases between them. CDR3 nucleotides: TGTGCCAGCAGCTTAGTCAGGGGCGCAGCTTTCTTT. Protein product: CASSLVRGAAFF.

Concerning this clone itself: At one end the junction does not follow the germline gene, possibly because of a read error. Other DNA sequences in the same sample also yield this CDR3. The chain recombines TRBV19 with TRBJ2-7, with 10 nucleotides matching TRBD2. The germline V gene encodes CDR1 LNHDA and CDR2 SQIVND (reference sequence). The CDR3 totals 14 residues. The CDR3 here is CASKITSGTYEQYF. DNA for the CDR3: TGCGCCAGTAAAATAACTAGCGGGACATACGAGCAGTACTTC.

The rearrangement uses TRBV27 and TRBJ2-7, with no clear D. The CDR3 runs 11 residues. Trimming shortened V by 6 bases and J by 2 bases, and 5 bases separated the two germline ends. Per germline, CDR1 MNHEY and CDR2 SMNVEV (reference sequence). CDR3 protein: CASRTTYEQYF. The CDR3 coding sequence is TGTGCCAGCAGGACAACCTACGAGCAGTACTTC.

V and J are TRBV29-1 and TRBJ1-2; D is uncertain. CDR1 SQVTM and CDR2 ANQGSEA come from the germline V gene. The CDR3 is 16 amino acids. V lost 6 bases and J 7 bases, leaving 27 bases between the germline ends. CDR3 sequence reads: CSVLGSFREGPGGYTF. As DNA, the CDR3 is TGCAGCGTCCTAGGTTCTTTTAGGGAGGGCCCCGGTGGCTACACCTTC.

V usage is TRBV2 and J usage is TRBJ1-1, with a possible D match to TRBD1 (5 bases). Germline CDR1 SNHLY, CDR2 FYNNEI. V shed 4 bases and J shed 4 bases, with 13 bases lying between them. CDR3 length: 14 residues. CDR3 DNA sequence: TGTGCCAGCAGTGGGAGGGGCCTACGCACTGAAGCTTTCTTT. This codes for CASSGRGLRTEAFF.

The V and J genes are TRBV18 and TRBJ1-3, with TRBD1 matching over 8 bases. This CDR3 comprises 18 residues. Trimming took 0 bases from V and 2 from J; bases not matched to a gene: 9. Germline CDR1 and CDR2: KGHSH and LQKENI. Here the CDR3 reads CASSPPRGQAATGNTIYF. The CDR3, as DNA: TGTGCCAGCTCACCACCCCGGGGACAGGCGGCAACTGGAAACACCATATATTTT.

This rearrangement joins TRBV6-6 to TRBJ2-1; 7 bases line up with TRBD1. The CDR3 runs to 14 residues. In germline, CDR1 is MNHNY, CDR2 SVGAGI (reference sequence). With 6 bases clipped from V and 6 bases from J, the junction kept 8 bases outside the gene matches. The CDR3 coding sequence is TGTGCCAGCAGAACTCCGGGACAGATCAATGAGCAGTTCTTC. This encodes CASRTPGQINEQFF.